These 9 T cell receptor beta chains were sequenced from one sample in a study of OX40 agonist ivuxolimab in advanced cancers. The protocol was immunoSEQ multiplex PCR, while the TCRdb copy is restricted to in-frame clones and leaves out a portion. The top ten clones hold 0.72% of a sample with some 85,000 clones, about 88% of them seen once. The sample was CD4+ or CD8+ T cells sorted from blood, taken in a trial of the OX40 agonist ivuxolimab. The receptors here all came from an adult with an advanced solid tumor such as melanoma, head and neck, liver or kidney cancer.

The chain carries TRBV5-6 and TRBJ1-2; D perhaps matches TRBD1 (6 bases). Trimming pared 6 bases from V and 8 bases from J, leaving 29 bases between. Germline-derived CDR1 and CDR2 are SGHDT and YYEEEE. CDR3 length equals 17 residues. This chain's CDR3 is CASNPYSLSSQGKGYTF. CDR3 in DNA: TGTGCCAGCAACCCCTATAGCTTATCGTCACAGGGTAAAGGCTACACCTTC.

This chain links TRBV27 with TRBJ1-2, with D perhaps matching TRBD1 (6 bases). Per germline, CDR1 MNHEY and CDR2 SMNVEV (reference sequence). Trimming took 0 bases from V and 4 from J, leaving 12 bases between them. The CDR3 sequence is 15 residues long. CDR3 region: CASSLSYREIYGYTF. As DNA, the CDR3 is TGTGCCAGCAGTTTATCTTACAGGGAAATCTATGGCTACACCTTC.

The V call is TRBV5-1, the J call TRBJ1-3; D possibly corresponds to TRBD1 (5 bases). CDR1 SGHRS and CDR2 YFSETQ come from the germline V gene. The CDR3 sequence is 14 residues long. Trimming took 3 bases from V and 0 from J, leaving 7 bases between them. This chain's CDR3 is CASSWGYSGNTIYF. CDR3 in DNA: TGCGCCAGCAGCTGGGGGTACTCTGGAAACACCATATATTTT. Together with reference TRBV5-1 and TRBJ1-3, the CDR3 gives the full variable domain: KAGVTQTPRYLIKTRGQQVTLSCSPISGHRSVSWYQQTPGQGLQFLFEYFSETQRNKGNFPGRFSGRQFSNSRSEMNVSTLELGDSALYLCASSWGYSGNTIYFGEGSWLTVV.

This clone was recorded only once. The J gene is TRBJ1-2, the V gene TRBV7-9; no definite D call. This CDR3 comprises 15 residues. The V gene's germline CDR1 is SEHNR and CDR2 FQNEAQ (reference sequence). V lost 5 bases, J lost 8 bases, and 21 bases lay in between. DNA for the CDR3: TGTGCCAGCAGCCCCAGTCAGGCTCGGAGAGGGGGCTACACCTTC. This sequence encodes CASSPSQARRGGYTF.

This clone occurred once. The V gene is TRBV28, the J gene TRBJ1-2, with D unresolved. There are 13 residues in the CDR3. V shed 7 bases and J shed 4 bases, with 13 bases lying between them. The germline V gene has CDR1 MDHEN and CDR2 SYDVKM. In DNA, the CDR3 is TGTGCCAGCACCCTGGGCGGGGTCTATGGCTACACCTTC. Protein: CASTLGGVYGYTF.

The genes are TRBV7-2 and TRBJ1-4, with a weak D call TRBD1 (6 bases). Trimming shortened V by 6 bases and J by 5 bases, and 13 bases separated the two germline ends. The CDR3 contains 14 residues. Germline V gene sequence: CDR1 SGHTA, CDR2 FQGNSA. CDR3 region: CASSPMGANEKLFF. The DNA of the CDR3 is TGTGCCAGCAGTCCGATGGGGGCGAATGAAAAACTGTTTTTT.

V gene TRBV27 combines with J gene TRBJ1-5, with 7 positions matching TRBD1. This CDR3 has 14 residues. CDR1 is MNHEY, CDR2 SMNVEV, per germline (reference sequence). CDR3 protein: CAWRGQSHNQPQHF. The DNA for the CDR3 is TGTGCGTGGAGGGGACAGTCCCACAATCAGCCCCAGCATTTT.

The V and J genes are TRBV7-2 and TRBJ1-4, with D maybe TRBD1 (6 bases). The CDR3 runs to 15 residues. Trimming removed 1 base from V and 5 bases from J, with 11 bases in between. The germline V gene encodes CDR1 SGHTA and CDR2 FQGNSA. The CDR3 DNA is TGTGCCAGCAGCTTAGTACAGGGAGGGAATGAAAAACTGTTTTTT. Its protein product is CASSLVQGGNEKLFF.

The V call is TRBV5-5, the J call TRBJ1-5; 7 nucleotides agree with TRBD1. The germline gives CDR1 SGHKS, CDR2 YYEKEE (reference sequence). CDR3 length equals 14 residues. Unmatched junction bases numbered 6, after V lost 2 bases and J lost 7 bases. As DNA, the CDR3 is TGTGCCAGCAGCTTAAGACAGGGCTGGCAGCCCCAGCATTTT. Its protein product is CASSLRQGWQPQHF.